The 24 T cell receptor beta chains reported below all come from one sample, sequenced in a study of human T cells and chemical hapten exposure. Time point described: patch test 1, 2 weeks after DPC sensitization. Regarding treatment: therapeutic diphenylcyclopropenone sensitization with weekly scalp DPC. One entry per CDR3 protein results from TCRdb running MiXCR on the RACE reads. Of 340,000 or so distinct CDR3 sequences in the sample, around 7% were seen once. Sequencing used whole blood, obtained in connection with sensitization to the hapten diphenylcyclopropenone (DPC). The receptors stem from a woman between 18 and 30 years old with alopecia areata. Some clones in this sample may be carry-over from other donors' samples.

This clonotype has more than one count but fewer than ten. The chain has TRBV20-1 and TRBJ1-2; D unresolved. V was clipped by 1 base and J by 10 bases, with 16 bases between them. The CDR3 totals 13 residues. Germline values: CDR1 DFQATT, CDR2 SNEGSKA (reference sequence). The chain's CDR3 is CSARVPGLADYTF. In DNA, the CDR3 is TGCAGTGCTAGAGTCCCCGGATTAGCCGACTACACCTTC.

This clonotype was detected ten times or more. The chain joins TRBV10-3 to TRBJ1-5, with 7 bases aligning to TRBD1. Trimming at V came to 4 bases and at J to 7 bases, leaving 4 bases not matched to a gene. The CDR3 spans 13 residues. Germline CDR1 is ENHRY and CDR2 is SYGVKD. CDR3 in DNA: TGTGCCATCAGTGGAGACAGGGAGCAGCCCCAGCATTTT. Protein product: CAISGDREQPQHF.

This clonotype was seen a few times. This chain links TRBV7-2 with TRBJ1-2; a possible D gene is TRBD1 (5 bases). V was cut by 1 base and J by 5 bases, with 11 bases left in between. The CDR3 has 14 residues. Germline CDR1 reads SGHTA; CDR2 reads FQGNSA. The CDR3 loop is CASSLERRTYGYTF. The CDR3 DNA follows: TGTGCCAGCAGCTTAGAGCGCAGGACATATGGCTACACCTTC.

Worth noting for this clonotype: The germline gene is not matched at one end of the junction; a read error may be the cause. The chain carries TRBV5-5 and TRBJ2-3; D is perhaps TRBD1 (5 bases). Germline CDR1 reads SGHKS; CDR2 reads YYEKEE (reference sequence). The CDR3 spans 16 residues. The CDR3 DNA reads TGTACCAGCAGCTTGAAACAGACAGCTAGCACAGATACGCAGTATTTT. It is translated as CTSSLKQTASTDTQYF.

The chain recombines TRBV4-1 with TRBJ1-4, with a weak D call TRBD1 (5 bases). CDR3 length: 15 amino acids. Germline V lookup: CDR1 MGHRA, CDR2 YSYEKL. Between the trimmed V and J ends, which lost 2 bases and 7 bases, there was a span of 14 bases. The CDR3 coding sequence is TGCGCCAGCAGCCAACTGGGGGGTCGGGCTGAAAAACTGTTTTTT. Its translation: CASSQLGGRAEKLFF.

This clonotype was observed at least ten times. This chain joins TRBV12-3 or TRBV12-4 and TRBJ1-6, with unresolved D. V was pared by 3 bases and J by 7 bases, with 13 bases between. CDR3 size: 15 residues. The CDR3 DNA is TGTGCCAGCAGTTTTGAGGACGGCACCAATTCACCCCTCCACTTT. Residues: CASSFEDGTNSPLHF.

CDR3 amino acids: CSVEGDRGNYGYTF. In nucleotides, the CDR3 is TGCAGCGTTGAAGGGGACAGGGGGAATTATGGCTACACCTTC. The rearrangement links TRBV29-1 to TRBJ1-2; 11 nucleotides agree with TRBD1. The CDR3 covers 14 residues. In germline, CDR1 is SQVTM, CDR2 ANQGSEA. After removal of 1 base from V and 5 bases from J, the junction contained 3 bases not matched to a gene.

This clonotype was found many times. The rearrangement links TRBV11-1 to TRBJ1-1, with D possibly being TRBD1 (5 bases). The V gene's germline CDR1 is SGHAT and CDR2 FQDESV (reference sequence). V dropped 2 bases and J dropped 5 bases, with 12 bases sitting between them. The CDR3 totals 14 residues. CDR3 in amino acids: CASSLSGKRTEAFF. The CDR3 region has the DNA TGTGCCAGCAGCTTATCAGGGAAGCGGACTGAAGCTTTCTTT.

The chain couples TRBV4-2 to TRBJ2-2; a weak D match, TRBD2 (6 bases). The CDR3 is 16 amino acids. The V end was cut by 2 bases, the J end by 5 bases, with 15 bases between. Germline V gene lookup returns CDR1 LGHNA and CDR2 YNFKEQ. The CDR3 region has the DNA TGTGCCAGCAGCCAATTTAGCGGCGGAGAAACCGGGGAGCTGTTTTTT. Translated: CASSQFSGGETGELFF.

The DNA of the CDR3 is TGTGCCAGCAGCTTAGAGGGCGGACAGGGACCTTTGAGCTACACCTTC. Translating gives CASSLEGGQGPLSYTF. This chain joins TRBV7-9 and TRBJ1-2; 8 bases map to TRBD1. This CDR3 has 16 residues. CDR1 is SEHNR and CDR2 is FQNEAQ in the germline V gene (reference sequence). V dropped 1 base and J dropped 9; count of bases not matched to a gene: 13.

At least ten counts were recorded for this clonotype. The CDR3 DNA follows: TGCAGTGCCCCAGGACAGGGATTACGAGCCGGGGAGCTGTTTTTT. Protein: CSAPGQGLRAGELFF. The V and J genes are TRBV20-1 and TRBJ2-2, with 8 bases matching TRBD1. Per germline, CDR1 DFQATT and CDR2 SNEGSKA (reference sequence). This CDR3 has 15 amino acids. V was pared by 6 bases and J by 6 bases, with 12 bases of the junction left unmatched.

The chain links TRBV6-5 to TRBJ2-2; the D is unclear. The CDR3 contains 14 residues. Germline CDR1 and CDR2: MNHEY and SVGAGI. V shed 0 bases and J shed 6 bases, with 8 bases lying between them. The CDR3 DNA reads as TGTGCCAGCAGTTACTCGCTCGCCCCCGGGGAGCTGTTTTTT. Translating it yields CASSYSLAPGELFF.

This clonotype was seen more than once but under ten times. The chain employs TRBV24-1 and TRBJ2-7, with D perhaps TRBD2 (5 bases). Germline lookup yields CDR1 KGHDR and CDR2 SFDVKD. This CDR3 is 13 amino acids long. V lost 10 bases and J lost 0, with 12 bases in between. Here the CDR3 DNA reads TGTGCCACGGGAGACGGTGCCTCCTACGAGCAGTACTTC. Residues: CATGDGASYEQYF.

The J gene is TRBJ1-2, the V gene TRBV2, with 8 bases aligning to TRBD1. The CDR3 sequence is 17 residues long. Germline V gives CDR1 SNHLY, CDR2 FYNNEI. V dropped 5 bases and J dropped 7; count of bases not matched to a gene: 18. The CDR3 DNA reads TGTGCCAGCAGTCAACCAATCCGGGACAGGAGGGACCTTGGCTACACCTTC. Its protein is CASSQPIRDRRDLGYTF.

This clonotype came up many times. The DNA of the CDR3 is TGCGCCAGCAGCCAGGACCGGGACAGCACCTACGAGCAGTACTTC. Translation gives CASSQDRDSTYEQYF. The rearrangement links TRBV4-3 to TRBJ2-7; 7 bases are a match to TRBD1. CDR3 length: 15 amino acids. Germline loops: CDR1 LGHNA, CDR2 YSLEER. Losses at the gene ends were 3 bases for V and 2 bases for J; bases not matched to a gene: 7.

The chain couples TRBV6-5 to TRBJ1-5, with D possibly matching TRBD1 (5 bases). This CDR3 spans 16 amino acids. Germline-derived CDR1 and CDR2 are MNHEY and SVGAGI. Trimming took 4 bases from V and 0 from J, leaving 13 bases between them. CDR3 sequence: CASSSQGLLSNQPQHF. In DNA form, the CDR3 reads TGTGCCAGCAGTTCGCAGGGACTGCTTAGCAATCAGCCCCAGCATTTT.

This sequence joins TRBV6-2 or TRBV6-3 and TRBJ2-2; the D gene is possibly TRBD1 (5 bases). The germline V gene encodes CDR1 MNHEY and CDR2 SVGEGT. Trimming shortened V by 0 bases and J by 4 bases, and 6 bases separated the two germline ends. CDR3 size: 14 residues. The CDR3 sequence is CASSYSDSTGELFF. The DNA for the CDR3 is TGTGCCAGCAGTTACTCTGACAGCACCGGGGAGCTGTTTTTT.

This clonotype has just a few counts. The chain couples TRBV28 to TRBJ1-5; TRBD1 is a possible D gene (5 bases). V was trimmed by 9 bases and J by 15 bases, leaving 15 bases between them. The CDR3 loop spans 10 amino acids. Per germline, CDR1 MDHEN and CDR2 SYDVKM. CDR3 DNA: TGTGCCAGTGGCGCGGGGCTGAGGCATTTT. Its translation: CASGAGLRHF.

This clonotype was found a few times. This chain links TRBV4-1 with TRBJ1-3; D remains ambiguous. Germline V gives CDR1 MGHRA, CDR2 YSYEKL. V was clipped by 0 bases and J by 0 bases, with 3 bases between them. The CDR3 sequence is 14 residues long. CDR3 nucleotides: TGCGCCAGCAGCCAAGACCACTCTGGAAACACCATATATTTT. Amino acids: CASSQDHSGNTIYF.

This chain uses TRBV6-5 with TRBJ2-3, with D maybe TRBD2 (5 bases). The V end lost 7 bases, the J end lost 1 base, and 6 bases lay between the germline ends. Germline V CDR1 and CDR2: MNHEY, SVGAGI. The CDR3 loop spans 12 amino acids. CDR3 nucleotide sequence: TGTGCCAGCAATAGCGGCACAGATACGCAGTATTTT. Translation gives CASNSGTDTQYF.

This chain joins TRBV5-4 and TRBJ2-5, with a possible D match to TRBD2 (6 bases). Trimming stripped 0 bases from V and 1 base from J, with 10 bases between. This CDR3 is 15 amino acids long. Per the germline V gene, CDR1 is SGHNT and CDR2 is YYREEE (reference sequence). For the CDR3, the DNA is TGTGCCAGCAGCTTGGCCTTCGGGAGCCAAGAGACCCAGTACTTC. The encoded protein is CASSLAFGSQETQYF.

This clonotype was recorded many times. V usage is TRBV10-3 and J usage is TRBJ2-3; TRBD1 agrees at 8 bases. The CDR3 length is 13 residues. CDR1 is ENHRY and CDR2 is SYGVKD in the germline V gene. CDR3: CVTRDRPTDTQYF. CDR3 coding DNA: TGTGTAACCCGGGACAGGCCGACAGATACGCAGTATTTT.

This clonotype is termed large. This rearrangement joins TRBV4-3 to TRBJ1-1, with D uncertain. Germline CDR1 is LGHNA and CDR2 is YSLEER. The V end lost 4 bases, the J end lost 7 bases, and 10 bases lay between the germline ends. The CDR3 is 12 residues long. DNA for the CDR3: TGCGCCAGCAGCCCTTTAGGAGGTGAAGCTTTCTTT. Translated, it gives CASSPLGGEAFF.

This clonotype was counted a few times. J is TRBJ2-3 and V is TRBV5-1, with 14 bases identical to TRBD2. CDR1 and CDR2 from the germline V gene are SGHRS and YFSETQ. This CDR3 region has 18 residues. Trimming cost V 4 bases and J 1 base; bases outside gene matches: 8. CDR3 in amino acids: CASSPGLAGETRTDTQYF. CDR3 in DNA: TGCGCCAGCAGCCCGGGACTAGCGGGAGAGACCCGCACAGATACGCAGTATTTT. The entire variable domain, with the rest obtained from reference TRBV5-1 and TRBJ2-3, is as follows: KAGVTQTPRYLIKTRGQQVTLSCSPISGHRSVSWYQQTPGQGLQFLFEYFSETQRNKGNFPGRFSGRQFSNSRSEMNVSTLELGDSALYLCASSPGLAGETRTDTQYFGPGTRLTVL.